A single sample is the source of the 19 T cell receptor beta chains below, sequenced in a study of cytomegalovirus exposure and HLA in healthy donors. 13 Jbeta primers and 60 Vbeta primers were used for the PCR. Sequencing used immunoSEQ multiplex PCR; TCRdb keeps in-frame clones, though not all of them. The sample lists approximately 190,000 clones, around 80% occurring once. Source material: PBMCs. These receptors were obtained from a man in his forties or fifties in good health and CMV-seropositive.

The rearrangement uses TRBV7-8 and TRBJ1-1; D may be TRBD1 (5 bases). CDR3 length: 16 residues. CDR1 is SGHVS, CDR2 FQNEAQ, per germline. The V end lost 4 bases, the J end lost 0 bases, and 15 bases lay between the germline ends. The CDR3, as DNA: TGTGCCAGCAGCTATAGCGGGGCCATAATGAACACTGAAGCTTTCTTT. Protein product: CASSYSGAIMNTEAFF.

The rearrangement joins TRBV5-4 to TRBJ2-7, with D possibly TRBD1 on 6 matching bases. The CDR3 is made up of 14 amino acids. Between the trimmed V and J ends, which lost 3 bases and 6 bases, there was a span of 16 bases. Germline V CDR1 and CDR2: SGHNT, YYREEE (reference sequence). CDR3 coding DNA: TGTGCCAGCAGCTCAAACAGGGTTTTGGGCGAGCAGTACTTC. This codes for CASSSNRVLGEQYF.

This CDR3 reads CASSLEADRPKNIQYF. As DNA, the CDR3 is TGTGCCAGCAGCTTAGAGGCTGACAGGCCTAAAAACATTCAGTACTTC. The V call is TRBV7-9, the J call TRBJ2-4, with D maybe TRBD1 (6 bases). The CDR3 is made up of 16 amino acids. The germline CDR1 and CDR2 sequences are SEHNR and FQNEAQ (reference sequence). The ends were cut back, 1 base at V and 4 bases at J, with 14 bases in the middle.

CDR3: CASSSWGAGGRDTQYF. CDR3 bases: TGTGCCAGCAGCTCTTGGGGAGCGGGGGGGCGAGATACGCAGTATTTT. This rearrangement joins TRBV7-3 to TRBJ2-3; 10 nucleotides match TRBD2. CDR1 SGHTA and CDR2 FQGTGA come from the germline V gene. The CDR3 runs to 16 residues. The ends lost 4 bases at V and 5 bases at J; junction bases unmatched: 9.

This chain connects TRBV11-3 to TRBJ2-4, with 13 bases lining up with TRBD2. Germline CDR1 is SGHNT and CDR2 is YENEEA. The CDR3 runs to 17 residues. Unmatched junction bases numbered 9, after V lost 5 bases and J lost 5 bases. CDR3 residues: CASSLGLAGEEENIQYF. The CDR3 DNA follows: TGTGCCAGCAGCCTAGGACTAGCGGGGGAGGAAGAAAACATTCAGTACTTC.

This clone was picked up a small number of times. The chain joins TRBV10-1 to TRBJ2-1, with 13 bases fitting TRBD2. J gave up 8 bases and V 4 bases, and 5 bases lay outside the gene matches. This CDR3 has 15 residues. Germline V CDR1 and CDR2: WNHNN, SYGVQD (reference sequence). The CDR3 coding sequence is TGCGCCAGCAGTGTCACTAGCGGGGGGGCACATGAGCAGTTCTTC. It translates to CASSVTSGGAHEQFF.

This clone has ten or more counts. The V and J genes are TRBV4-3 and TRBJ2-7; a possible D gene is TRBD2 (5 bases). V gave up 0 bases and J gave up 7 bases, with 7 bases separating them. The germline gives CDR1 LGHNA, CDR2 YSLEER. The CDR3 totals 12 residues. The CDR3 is CASSQELGEQYF. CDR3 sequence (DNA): TGCGCCAGCAGCCAAGAACTAGGAGAGCAGTACTTC.

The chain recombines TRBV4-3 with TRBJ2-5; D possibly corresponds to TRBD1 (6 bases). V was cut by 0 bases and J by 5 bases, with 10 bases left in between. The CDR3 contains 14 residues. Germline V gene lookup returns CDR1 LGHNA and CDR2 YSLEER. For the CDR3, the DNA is TGCGCCAGCAGCCAAGATACGAGGGGGGAGACCCAGTACTTC. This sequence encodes CASSQDTRGETQYF.

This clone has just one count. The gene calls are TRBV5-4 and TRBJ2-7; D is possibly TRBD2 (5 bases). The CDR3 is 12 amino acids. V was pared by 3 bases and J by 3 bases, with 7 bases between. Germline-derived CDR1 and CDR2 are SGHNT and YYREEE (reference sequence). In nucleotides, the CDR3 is TGTGCCAGCAGCTCGGGGTTCTACGAGCAGTACTTC. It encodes CASSSGFYEQYF.

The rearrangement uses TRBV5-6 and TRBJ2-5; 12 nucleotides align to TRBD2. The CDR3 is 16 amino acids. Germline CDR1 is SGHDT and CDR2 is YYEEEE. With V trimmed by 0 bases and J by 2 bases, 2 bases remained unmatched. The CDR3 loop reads CASSLELAGGQETQYF. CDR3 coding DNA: TGTGCCAGCAGCTTGGAACTAGCGGGGGGTCAAGAGACCCAGTACTTC.

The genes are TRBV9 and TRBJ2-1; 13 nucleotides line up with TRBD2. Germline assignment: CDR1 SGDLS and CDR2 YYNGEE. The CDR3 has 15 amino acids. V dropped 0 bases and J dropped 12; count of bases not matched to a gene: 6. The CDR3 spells CASSVVTSGGARQFF. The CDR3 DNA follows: TGTGCCAGCAGCGTAGTAACTAGCGGGGGGGCACGGCAGTTCTTC.

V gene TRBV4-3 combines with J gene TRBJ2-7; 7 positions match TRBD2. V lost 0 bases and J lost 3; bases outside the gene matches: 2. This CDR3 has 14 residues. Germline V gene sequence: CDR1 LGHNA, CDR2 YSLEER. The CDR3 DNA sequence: TGCGCCAGCAGCCAAGAAAGCGGGGTCTACGAGCAGTACTTC. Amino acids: CASSQESGVYEQYF.

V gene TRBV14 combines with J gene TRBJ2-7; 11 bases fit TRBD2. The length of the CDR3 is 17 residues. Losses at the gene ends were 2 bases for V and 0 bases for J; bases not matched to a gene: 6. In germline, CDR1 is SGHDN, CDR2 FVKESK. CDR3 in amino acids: CASSQYASGGYSYEQYF. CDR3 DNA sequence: TGTGCCAGCAGCCAATATGCTAGCGGGGGGTACTCCTACGAGCAGTACTTC.

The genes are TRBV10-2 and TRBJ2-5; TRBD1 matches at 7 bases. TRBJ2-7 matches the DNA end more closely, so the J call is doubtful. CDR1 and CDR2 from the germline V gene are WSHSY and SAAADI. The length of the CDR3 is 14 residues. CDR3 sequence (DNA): TGCGCCAGCAGGGCCGGGACAGTCCCCCTCGAGCAGTACTTC. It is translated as CASRAGTVPLEQYF.

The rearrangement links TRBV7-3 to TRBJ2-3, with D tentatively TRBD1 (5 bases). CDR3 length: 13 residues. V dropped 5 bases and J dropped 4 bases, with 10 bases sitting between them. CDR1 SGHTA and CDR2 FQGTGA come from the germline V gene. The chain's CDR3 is CASSPGSPDTQYF. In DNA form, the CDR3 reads TGTGCCAGCAGCCCAGGGTCCCCAGATACGCAGTATTTT.

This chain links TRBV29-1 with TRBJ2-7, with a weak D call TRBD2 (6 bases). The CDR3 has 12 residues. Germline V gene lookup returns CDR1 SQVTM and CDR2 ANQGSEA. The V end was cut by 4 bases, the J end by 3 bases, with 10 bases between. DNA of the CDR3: TGCAGCGTTGGTGGAGGGGTCTACGAGCAGTACTTC. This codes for CSVGGGVYEQYF.

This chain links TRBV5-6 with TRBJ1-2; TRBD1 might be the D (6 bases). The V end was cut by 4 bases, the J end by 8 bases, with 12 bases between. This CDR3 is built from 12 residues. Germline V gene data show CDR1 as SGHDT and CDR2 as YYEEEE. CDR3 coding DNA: TGTGCCAGCAGCCCCCGGACAGACGGCTACACCTTC. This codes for CASSPRTDGYTF.

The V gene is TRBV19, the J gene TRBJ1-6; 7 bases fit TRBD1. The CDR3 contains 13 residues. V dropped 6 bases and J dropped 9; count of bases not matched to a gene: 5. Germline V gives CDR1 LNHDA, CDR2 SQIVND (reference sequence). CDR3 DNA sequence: TGTGCCAGTAGCTCGACAGGGCCTTCACCCCTCCACTTT. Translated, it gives CASSSTGPSPLHF.

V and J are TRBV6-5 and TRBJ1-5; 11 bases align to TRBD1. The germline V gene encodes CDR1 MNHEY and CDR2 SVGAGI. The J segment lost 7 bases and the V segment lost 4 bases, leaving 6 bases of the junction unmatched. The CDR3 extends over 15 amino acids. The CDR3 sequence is CASSSLRDRGQPQHF. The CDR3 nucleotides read TGTGCCAGCAGTTCCCTCCGGGACAGGGGGCAGCCCCAGCATTTT.